What follows are 14 T cell receptor beta chains derived from one specimen sequenced in a study of cytomegalovirus exposure and HLA in healthy donors. The primer mix had 60 Vbeta and 13 Jbeta primers. The assay was immunoSEQ multiplex PCR, and TCRdb's table has in-frame clones only and misses some. Of over 55,000 clones in the sample, 70% were seen once. Sequences were obtained from PBMCs. Source of these receptors: a woman in her forties or fifties in good health and CMV-seropositive.

This clone turned up a few times. The chain combines TRBV29-1 with TRBJ2-7; possible D gene TRBD1, 6 bases. V was clipped by 5 bases and J by 2 bases, with 10 bases between them. The germline V gene has CDR1 SQVTM and CDR2 ANQGSEA. The CDR3 contains 12 residues. The CDR3 protein is CSVLGAAYEQYF. The CDR3, as DNA: TGCAGCGTTTTGGGGGCAGCCTACGAGCAGTACTTC.

The rearrangement links TRBV18 to TRBJ1-2; tentatively, D is TRBD1 (5 bases). CDR3 length: 14 amino acids. The germline V gene has CDR1 KGHSH and CDR2 LQKENI. The V end lost 6 bases, the J end lost 6 bases, and 17 bases lay between the germline ends. The CDR3 coding sequence is TGTGCCAGCTCTAGGTTCGGGGGAGAGGATGGCTACACCTTC. It specifies CASSRFGGEDGYTF. The variable domain in full, completed from reference TRBV18 and TRBJ1-2, reads NAGVMQNPRHLVRRRGQEARLRCSPMKGHSHVYWYRQLPEEGLKFMVYLQKENIIDESGMPKERFSAEFPKEGPSILRIQQVVRGDSAAYFCASSRFGGEDGYTFGSGTRLTVV.

By share, this clone counts as medium-sized (0.01 to 0.1%). The V call is TRBV7-8, the J call TRBJ2-3; TRBD2 matches at 9 bases. V lost 0 bases, J lost 2 bases, and 6 bases stayed unmatched. The CDR3 extends over 17 amino acids. Germline loops: CDR1 SGHVS, CDR2 FQNEAQ. In DNA form, the CDR3 reads TGTGCCAGCAGCTTAGCGTCGACTAGCGGACTCACAGATACGCAGTATTTT. Its protein is CASSLASTSGLTDTQYF.

This chain connects TRBV7-3 to TRBJ2-3, with D tentatively TRBD2 (6 bases). This CDR3 is 14 amino acids long. From germline, CDR1 is SGHTA and CDR2 FQGTGA. Trimming left V 4 bases short and J 2 bases short, with 10 bases between. CDR3 amino acids: CASSSGLATDTQYF. The CDR3 DNA is TGTGCCAGCAGCTCGGGACTCGCCACAGATACGCAGTATTTT.

This clone appeared once. The J gene is TRBJ2-1, the V gene TRBV7-2; perhaps TRBD2 as D (5 bases). This CDR3 comprises 16 residues. V lost 7 bases, J lost 1 base, and 17 bases lay in between. The germline gives CDR1 SGHTA, CDR2 FQGNSA. This CDR3 reads CASTELGTQSYNEQFF. The CDR3 DNA reads as TGTGCCAGCACCGAACTAGGTACCCAGTCCTACAATGAGCAGTTCTTC.

V and J are TRBV5-1 and TRBJ2-1, with 7 bases aligning to TRBD2. V shed 0 bases, J shed 5 bases, and the junction held 2 bases outside the gene matches. The CDR3 length is 14 residues. CDR1 is SGHRS, CDR2 YFSETQ, per germline. CDR3 region: CASSLALANNEQFF. CDR3 nucleotide sequence: TGCGCCAGCAGCTTGGCACTAGCGAACAATGAGCAGTTCTTC.

Worth noting for this clone: At the DNA level, this CDR3 is encoded by other sequences in the same sample as well. The chain recombines TRBV18 with TRBJ1-2; 7 positions match TRBD1. From germline, CDR1 is KGHSH and CDR2 LQKENI. The CDR3 consists of 13 residues. V gave up 6 bases and J gave up 2 bases; unmatched junction bases: 3. The DNA of the CDR3 is TGTGCCAGCTCCCTGGACAGGAACTATGGCTACACCTTC. Translation: CASSLDRNYGYTF.

The chain recombines TRBV4-2 with TRBJ2-3, with 8 bases lining up with TRBD2. Germline lookup yields CDR1 LGHNA and CDR2 YNFKEQ. V shed 0 bases and J 4 bases; nucleotides not matched to a gene: 9. This CDR3 spans 17 amino acids. CDR3 in amino acids: CASSQEVEAGVSDTQYF. The DNA for the CDR3 is TGTGCCAGCAGCCAAGAAGTCGAAGCGGGAGTCTCAGATACGCAGTATTTT.

This sequence joins TRBV6-6 and TRBJ1-1; unclear D gene. CDR3 length: 14 amino acids. V was shortened by 2 bases and J by 0 bases, with 7 bases between the two germline ends. Per the germline V gene, CDR1 is MNHNY and CDR2 is SVGAGI (reference sequence). The CDR3 bases are TGTGCCAGCAGTTACCCCGGGGTGAACACTGAAGCTTTCTTT. It specifies CASSYPGVNTEAFF.

The chain joins TRBV2 to TRBJ1-5, with unresolved D. Germline V gene sequence: CDR1 SNHLY, CDR2 FYNNEI. V lost 1 base and J 0 bases, leaving 4 bases between the germline ends. This CDR3 comprises 14 residues. The CDR3 DNA follows: TGTGCCAGCAGTGAAGACAGTAGCAATCAGCCCCAGCATTTT. Translating gives CASSEDSSNQPQHF.

V and J are TRBV6-1 and TRBJ2-1; TRBD1 matches at 7 bases. CDR1 is MNHNS and CDR2 is SASEGT in the germline V gene. This CDR3 is built from 14 residues. After removal of 8 bases from V and 0 bases from J, the junction contained 4 bases not matched to a gene. CDR3 protein: CASRGQSSYNEQFF. In DNA, the CDR3 is TGTGCCAGCCGGGGACAGAGCTCCTACAATGAGCAGTTCTTC.

The chain recombines TRBV9 with TRBJ1-1, with a possible D match to TRBD1 (6 bases). Per germline, CDR1 SGDLS and CDR2 YYNGEE. This CDR3 has 14 residues. Trimming pared 4 bases from V and 0 bases from J, leaving 10 bases between. DNA for the CDR3: TGTGCCAGCAGCCCATCAGGGGTGAACACTGAAGCTTTCTTT. This translates into CASSPSGVNTEAFF.

The chain recombines TRBV28 with TRBJ2-7; D is perhaps TRBD2 (5 bases). This CDR3 comprises 14 residues. The germline CDR1 and CDR2 sequences are MDHEN and SYDVKM. Between the trimmed V and J ends, which lost 6 bases and 3 bases, there was a span of 15 bases. CDR3 nucleotides: TGTGCCAGCAGCCAACCCGGCGAGGGCTACGAGCAGTACTTC. As protein: CASSQPGEGYEQYF.

This chain links TRBV7-2 with TRBJ2-3; maybe TRBD1 (7 bases). Germline V gene sequence: CDR1 SGHTA, CDR2 FQGNSA. Trimming removed 3 bases at V and 3 bases at J, with 10 bases between. This CDR3 has 14 amino acids. CDR3 in amino acids: CASSFRGRTDTQYF. Here the CDR3 DNA reads TGTGCCAGCAGCTTCAGGGGGAGGACAGATACGCAGTATTTT.